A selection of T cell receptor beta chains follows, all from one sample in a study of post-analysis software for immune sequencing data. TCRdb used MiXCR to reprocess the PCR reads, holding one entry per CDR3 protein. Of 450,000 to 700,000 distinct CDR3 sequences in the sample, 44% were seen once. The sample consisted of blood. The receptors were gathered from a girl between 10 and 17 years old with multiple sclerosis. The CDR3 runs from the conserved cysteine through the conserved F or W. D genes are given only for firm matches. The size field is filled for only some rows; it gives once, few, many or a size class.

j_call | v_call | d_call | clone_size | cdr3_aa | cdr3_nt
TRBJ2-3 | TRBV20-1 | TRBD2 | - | CSARERLAVTDTQYF | TGCAGTGCTAGAGAACGACTAGCGGTCACAGATACGCAGTATTTT
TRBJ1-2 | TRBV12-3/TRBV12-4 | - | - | CASSFRGVGYGYTF | TGTGCCAGCAGTTTCCGGGGGGTAGGATATGGCTACACCTTC
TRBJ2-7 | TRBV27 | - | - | CASSPPAGTLSYEQYF | TGTGCCAGCAGTCCCCCAGCAGGGACCCTCTCCTACGAGCAGTACTTC
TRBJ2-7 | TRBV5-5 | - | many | CASSADVFSYEQYF | TGTGCCAGCAGCGCGGATGTCTTCTCCTACGAGCAGTACTTC
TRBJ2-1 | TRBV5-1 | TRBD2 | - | CASGPPTSGRGEREQFF | TGCGCCAGCGGCCCTCCGACTAGCGGGAGGGGCGAAAGGGAGCAGTTCTTC
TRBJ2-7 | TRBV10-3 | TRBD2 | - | CAIRESGSSPYEQYF | TGTGCCATCAGGGAAAGCGGGAGTTCCCCTTACGAGCAGTACTTC
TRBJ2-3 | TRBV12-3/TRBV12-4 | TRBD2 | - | CASSPPGGGYTQYF | TGTGCCAGCAGCCCCCCGGGGGGTGGGTATACGCAGTATTTT
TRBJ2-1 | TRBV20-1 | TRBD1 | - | CSATNPGTGGDEQFF | TGCAGTGCGACGAATCCCGGGACAGGGGGCGATGAGCAGTTCTTC
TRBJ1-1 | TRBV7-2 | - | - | CASSLLSGLTEAFF | TGTGCCAGCAGCCTATTGTCCGGGCTGACTGAAGCTTTCTTT
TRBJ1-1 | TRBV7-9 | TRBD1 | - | CASIKDPGQGNTEAFF | TGTGCCAGCATCAAAGACCCCGGACAGGGGAACACTGAAGCTTTCTTT
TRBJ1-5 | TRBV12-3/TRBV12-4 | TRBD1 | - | CASSPGQGTNQPQHF | TGTGCCAGCAGTCCCGGACAGGGTACAAATCAGCCCCAGCATTTT
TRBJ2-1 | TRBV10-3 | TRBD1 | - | CAISPDRGDEQFF | TGTGCCATCAGTCCCGACAGGGGGGATGAGCAGTTCTTC
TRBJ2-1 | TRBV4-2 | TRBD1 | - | CASSQDWTGSDNEQFF | TGTGCCAGCAGCCAGGATTGGACAGGGTCGGACAATGAGCAGTTCTTC
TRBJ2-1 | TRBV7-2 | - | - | CASSLGGVWGEQFF | TGTGCCAGCAGCCTAGGCGGGGTCTGGGGTGAGCAGTTCTTC
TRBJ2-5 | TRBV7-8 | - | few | CASSVDSQETQYF | TGTGCCAGCAGCGTCGACAGTCAAGAGACCCAGTACTTC
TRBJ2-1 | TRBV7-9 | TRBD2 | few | CASSGQLAENYNEQFF | TGTGCCAGCAGCGGTCAACTAGCGGAAAATTACAATGAGCAGTTCTTC
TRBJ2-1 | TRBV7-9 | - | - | CASSLITGYGNEQFF | TGTGCCAGCAGCTTAATCACGGGTTATGGCAATGAGCAGTTCTTC
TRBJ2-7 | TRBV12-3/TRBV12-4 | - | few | CASSFLGGRYEQYF | TGTGCCAGCAGTTTTCTAGGGGGAAGGTACGAGCAGTACTTC
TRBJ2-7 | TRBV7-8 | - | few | CASNPTGRTYEQYF | TGTGCCAGCAATCCGACGGGGCGAACCTACGAGCAGTACTTC
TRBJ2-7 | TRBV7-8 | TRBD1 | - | CASSLAGTGIYEQYF | TGTGCCAGCAGCTTAGCCGGGACAGGGATCTACGAGCAGTACTTC
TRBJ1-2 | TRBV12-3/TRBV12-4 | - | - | CASSQYEDRTANYGYTF | TGTGCCAGCAGTCAATACGAGGACCGGACGGCGAACTATGGCTACACCTTC
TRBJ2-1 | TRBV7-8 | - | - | CASSLDLAVNEQFF | TGTGCCAGCAGCTTAGATCTTGCCGTGAATGAGCAGTTCTTC
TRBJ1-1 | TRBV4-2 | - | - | CASSQGSTDEAFF | TGTGCCAGCAGCCAAGGGTCAACCGACGAAGCTTTCTTT
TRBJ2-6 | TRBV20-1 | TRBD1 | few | CSARDREPSGANVLTF | TGCAGTGCACGGGACAGGGAACCCTCTGGGGCCAACGTCCTGACTTTC
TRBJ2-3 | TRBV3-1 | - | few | CASSQDRSTSTDTQYF | TGTGCCAGCAGCCAAGATCGGTCAACTAGCACAGATACGCAGTATTTT
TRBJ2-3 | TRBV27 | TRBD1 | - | CASSVDREADTQYF | TGTGCCAGCAGTGTGGACAGGGAGGCAGATACGCAGTATTTT
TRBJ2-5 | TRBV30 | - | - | CAWSDDLPAETQYF | TGTGCCTGGAGTGATGATCTCCCGGCCGAGACCCAGTACTTC